Below, one TCR beta chain is given with its context. The CDR3 contains 10 residues. V lost 7 bases and J 0 bases, leaving 3 bases between the germline ends. CDR1 and CDR2 from the germline V gene are SQVTM and ANQGSEA. These data are taken from a study of early T cells in non-severe SARS-CoV-2 infection. Study overall: Chains from this unsorted whole-blood bulk RNA could not be paired.

Unique molecular identifiers were added to individual cDNA molecules. TCRdb reprocessed the 5' RACE reads via MiXCR and lists one record per CDR3 protein. The sample shows approximately 39,000 distinct CDR3 sequences, approximately 6.6% of them seen only once. This chain uses TRBV29-1 with TRBJ1-1; no clear D gene. This specimen was whole blood, taken at baseline. The receptor was isolated from an adult who was a healthcare worker with PCR-confirmed SARS-CoV-2 infection or an uninfected control (not recorded which). This CDR3 is CSGMNTEAFF. The CDR3 nucleotides read TGCAGCGGCATGAACACTGAAGCTTTCTTT.